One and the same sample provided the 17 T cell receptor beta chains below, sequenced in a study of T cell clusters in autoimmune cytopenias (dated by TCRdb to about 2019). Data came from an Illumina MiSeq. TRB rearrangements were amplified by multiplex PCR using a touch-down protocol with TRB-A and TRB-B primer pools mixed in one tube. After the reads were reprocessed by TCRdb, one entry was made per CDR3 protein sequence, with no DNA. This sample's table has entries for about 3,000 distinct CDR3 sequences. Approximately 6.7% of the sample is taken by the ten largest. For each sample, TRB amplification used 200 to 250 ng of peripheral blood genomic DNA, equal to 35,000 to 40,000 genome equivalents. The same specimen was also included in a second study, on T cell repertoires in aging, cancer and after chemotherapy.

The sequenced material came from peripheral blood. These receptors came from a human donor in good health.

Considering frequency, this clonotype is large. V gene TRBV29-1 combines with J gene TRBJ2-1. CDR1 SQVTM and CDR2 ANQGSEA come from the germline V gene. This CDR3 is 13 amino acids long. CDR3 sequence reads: CSASLSLYNEQFF.

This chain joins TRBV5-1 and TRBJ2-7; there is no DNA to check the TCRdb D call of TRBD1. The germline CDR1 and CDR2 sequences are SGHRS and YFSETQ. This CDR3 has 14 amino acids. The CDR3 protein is CASSTGQNNYEQYF.

The CDR3 loop reads CASSRSGGDTEAFF. This chain uses TRBV5-1 with TRBJ1-1; TCRdb picks TRBD1, but there is no DNA to check that call. Germline assignment: CDR1 SGHRS and CDR2 YFSETQ. This CDR3 region has 14 residues.

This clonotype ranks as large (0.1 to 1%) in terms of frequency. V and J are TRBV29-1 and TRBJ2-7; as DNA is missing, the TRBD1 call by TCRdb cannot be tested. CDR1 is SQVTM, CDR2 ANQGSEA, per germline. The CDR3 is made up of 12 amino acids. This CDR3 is CSVGDSSYEQYF.

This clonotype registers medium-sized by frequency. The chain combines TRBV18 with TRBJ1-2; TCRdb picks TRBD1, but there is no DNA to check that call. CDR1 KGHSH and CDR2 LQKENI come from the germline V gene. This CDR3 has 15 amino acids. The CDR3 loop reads CASSPQGPSNYGYTF.

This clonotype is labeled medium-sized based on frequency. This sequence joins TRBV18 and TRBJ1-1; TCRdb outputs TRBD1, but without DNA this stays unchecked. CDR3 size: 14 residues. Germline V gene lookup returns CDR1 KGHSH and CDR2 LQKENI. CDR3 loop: CASSPEPGNTEAFF.

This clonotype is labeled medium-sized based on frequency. CDR3: CASSMRSSGTTRGEQFF. The chain is built from TRBV19 and TRBJ2-1; TCRdb names TRBD1, which stays unverified in the absence of DNA. CDR1 is LNHDA, CDR2 SQIVND, per germline (reference sequence). CDR3 length: 17 residues.

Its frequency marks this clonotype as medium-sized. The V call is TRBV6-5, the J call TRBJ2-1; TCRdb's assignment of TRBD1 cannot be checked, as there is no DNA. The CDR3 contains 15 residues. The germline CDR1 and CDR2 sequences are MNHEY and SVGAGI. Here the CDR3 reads CASSSPASGAYEQFF.

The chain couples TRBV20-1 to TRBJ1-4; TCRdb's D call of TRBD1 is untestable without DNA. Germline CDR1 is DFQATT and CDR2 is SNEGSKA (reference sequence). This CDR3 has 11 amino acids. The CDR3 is CSAQGDEKLFF.

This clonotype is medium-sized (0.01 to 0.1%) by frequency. CDR3 amino acids: CASSYSQGLGSEAFF. The chain employs TRBV6-6 and TRBJ1-1; checking the TCRdb D call of TRBD1 is not possible without DNA. The CDR3 contains 15 residues. The germline CDR1 and CDR2 sequences are MNHNY and SVGAGI (reference sequence).

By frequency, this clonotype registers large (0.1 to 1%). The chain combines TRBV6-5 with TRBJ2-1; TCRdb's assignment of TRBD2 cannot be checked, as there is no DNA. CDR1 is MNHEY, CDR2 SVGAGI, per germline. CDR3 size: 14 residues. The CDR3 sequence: CASTHGASRLVWFF.

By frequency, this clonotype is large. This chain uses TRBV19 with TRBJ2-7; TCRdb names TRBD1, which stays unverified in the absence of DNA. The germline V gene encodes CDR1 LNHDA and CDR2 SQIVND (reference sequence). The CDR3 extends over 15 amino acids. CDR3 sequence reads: CASSTSNRGLNEQYF.

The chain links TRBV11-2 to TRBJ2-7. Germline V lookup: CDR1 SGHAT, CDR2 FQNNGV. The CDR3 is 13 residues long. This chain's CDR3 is CASSLDRWGEQYF. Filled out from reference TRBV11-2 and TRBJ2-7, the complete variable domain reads EAGVAQSPRYKIIEKRQSVAFWCNPISGHATLYWYQQILGQGPKLLIQFQNNGVVDDSQLPKDRFSAERLKGVDSTLKIQPAKLEDSAVYLCASSLDRWGEQYFGPGTRLTVT.

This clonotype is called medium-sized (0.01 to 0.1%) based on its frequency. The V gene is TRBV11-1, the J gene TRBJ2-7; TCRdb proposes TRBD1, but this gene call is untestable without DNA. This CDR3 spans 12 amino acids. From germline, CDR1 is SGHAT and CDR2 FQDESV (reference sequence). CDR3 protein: CASSFRPGVQYF.

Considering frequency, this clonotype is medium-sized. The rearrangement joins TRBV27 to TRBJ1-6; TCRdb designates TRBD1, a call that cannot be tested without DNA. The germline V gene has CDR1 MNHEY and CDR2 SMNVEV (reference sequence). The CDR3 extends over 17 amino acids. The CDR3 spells CASSSFGQGSYNSPLHF.

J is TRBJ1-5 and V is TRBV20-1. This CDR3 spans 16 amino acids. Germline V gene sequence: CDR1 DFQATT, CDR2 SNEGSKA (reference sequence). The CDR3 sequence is CSARAGLAGKNQPQHF.

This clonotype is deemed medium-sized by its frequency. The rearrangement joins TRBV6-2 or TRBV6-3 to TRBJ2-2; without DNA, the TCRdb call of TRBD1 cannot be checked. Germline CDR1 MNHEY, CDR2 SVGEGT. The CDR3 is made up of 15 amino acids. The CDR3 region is CASSPDGQEVGELFF.